The T cell receptor (beta chain) under discussion was sequenced for a study of CD8+CD57+ T cells in acquired aplastic anemia listed by TCRdb under 2018. Regarding the complete study: On average, sorted CD4+ and CD8+ cells yielded 3.2 ug of extracted DNA, with a range of roughly 0.18 to 30 ug. An average of approximately 9.8 million reads for CD4+ cells and 12 million or so reads for CD8+ cells was obtained from healthy donor samples. The paper as a whole reports these results and caveats: About 30 CD8+ CDR3 sequences were found to be shared between patients and controls, but these sequences appeared to be highly expressed in patients and within the immunodominant clones of the patients. Patients and healthy controls showed no significant difference in CD8+ Simpson's diversity (P=0.060).

Notes on this clonotype: What antigen it recognizes has not been identified. Within one base of it there is no much larger clone, and no base qualities were kept.

The study deep-sequenced TCR repertoires of sorted CD4+ and CD8+ blood T cells from severe aplastic anemia patients and healthy subjects. Ficoll-Paque density gradient centrifugation was used to isolate peripheral blood mononuclear cells. CD4+ and CD8+ T cells were sorted by FACS or magnetic beads before DNA extraction. The CDR3 sequence holds 14 residues, the cysteine and phenylalanine included. Left in the record is the CDR3 DNA by itself, 42 bases read in frame from the first base. Between the V and J ends, shortened by 6 bases and 7 bases respectively, the junction contains 19 bases. The germline V gene gives CDR1 as SNHLY and CDR2 as FYNNEI. Genomic DNA served as template for TCR beta VDJ combination and CDR3 sequence profiling. An Illumina HiSeq 2000 was used for TCR repertoire sequencing. The authors processed their data as follows. TRBV/TRBJ rearrangement plots, CDR3 size and DJ length profiles, and Simpson's diversity index were used to evaluate the repertoires. The immunodominant clone was defined as the most abundant DNA sequence in deep sequencing data. CDR3 amino acid sequences were screened for sharing across subjects and were compared with published repertoires and the VDJdb database. TCRdb reanalyzed the raw reads on its own, using fastp at Q25 for trimming and MiXCR for clone calling, and kept in-frame beta chains. CDR3 protein duplicates are merged, each entry listing the most common genes and DNA. TCRdb's processing, not the authors', yielded these V and J calls. Recorded for this sample are 95,000 to 120,000 distinct CDR3 sequences; around 49% of them occurred a single time. The biggest ten clones account for 25% to 35% of the sample.

Sequencing used sorted CD4+, CD8+, or CD8+CD57+ T cells (not recorded which) from PBMCs. The source is a human donor in good health, serving as a control. The V gene is TRBV2 and the J gene is TRBJ2-7; the D gene cannot be resolved reliably. This receptor has the CDR3 CASRDRAPSREQYF. In nucleotides, the sequence is TGTGCCAGCAGGGACCGGGCCCCATCGAGGGAGCAGTACTTC.